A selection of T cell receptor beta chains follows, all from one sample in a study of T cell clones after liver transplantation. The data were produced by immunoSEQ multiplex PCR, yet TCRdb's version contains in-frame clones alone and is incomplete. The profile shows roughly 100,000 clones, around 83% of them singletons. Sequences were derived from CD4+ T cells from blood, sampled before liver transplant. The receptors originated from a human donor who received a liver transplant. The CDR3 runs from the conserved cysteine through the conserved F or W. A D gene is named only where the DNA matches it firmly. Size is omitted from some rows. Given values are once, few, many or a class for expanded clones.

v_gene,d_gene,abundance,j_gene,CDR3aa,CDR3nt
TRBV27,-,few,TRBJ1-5,CASSLGDQQPQHF,TGTGCCAGCAGTTTAGGGGATCAGCAGCCCCAGCATTTT
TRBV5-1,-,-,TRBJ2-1,CASNPYGVAYNEQFF,TGCGCCAGCAACCCCTATGGGGTTGCCTACAATGAGCAGTTCTTC
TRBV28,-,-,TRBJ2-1,CASLGRSYNEQFF,TGTGCCAGTTTGGGACGCTCCTACAATGAGCAGTTCTTC
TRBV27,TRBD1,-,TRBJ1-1,CASSLAGGNEAFF,TGTGCCAGCAGTTTAGCAGGGGGGAATGAAGCTTTCTTT
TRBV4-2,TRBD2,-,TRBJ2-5,CASSQGGGQETQYF,TGTGCCAGCAGCCAAGGGGGGGGGCAAGAGACCCAGTACTTC
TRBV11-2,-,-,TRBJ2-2,CASSLTRGPLPGELFF,TGTGCCAGCAGCTTAACCCGGGGCCCACTCCCCGGGGAGCTGTTTTTT
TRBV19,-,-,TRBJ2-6,CASKRDTPISGANVLTF,TGTGCCAGTAAACGGGACACACCAATCTCTGGGGCCAACGTCCTGACTTTC
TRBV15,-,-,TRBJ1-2,CATSRDGTAANYGYTF,TGTGCCACCAGCAGAGATGGCACAGCGGCTAACTATGGCTACACCTTC
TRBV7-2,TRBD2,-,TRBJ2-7,CASSPRVAGYEQYF,TGTGCCAGCAGCCCCCGGGTAGCGGGTTACGAGCAGTACTTC
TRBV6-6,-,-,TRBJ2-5,CASSYTILETQYF,TGTGCCAGCAGTTACACGATCTTAGAGACCCAGTACTTC
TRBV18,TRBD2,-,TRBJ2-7,CASQPGGSYEQYF,TGTGCCAGCCAACCGGGAGGATCCTACGAGCAGTACTTC
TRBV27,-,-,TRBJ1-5,CASSLQGANQPQHF,TGTGCCAGCAGTTTGCAGGGAGCCAATCAGCCCCAGCATTTT
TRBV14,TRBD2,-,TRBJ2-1,CASSRTSGVSGNEQFF,TGTGCCAGCAGCCGGACTAGCGGGGTGTCTGGCAATGAGCAGTTCTTC
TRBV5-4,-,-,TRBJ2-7,CASSLLGGGTYEQYF,TGTGCCAGCAGCTTGTTAGGCGGCGGCACCTACGAGCAGTACTTC
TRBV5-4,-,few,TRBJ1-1,CASSREAGVNTEAFF,TGTGCCAGCAGCCGAGAGGCAGGGGTTAACACTGAAGCTTTCTTT
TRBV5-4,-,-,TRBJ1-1,CASSLDDNTEAFF,TGTGCCAGCAGCTTGGACGACAACACTGAAGCTTTCTTT
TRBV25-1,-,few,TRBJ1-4,CASSDREAMDEKLFF,TGTGCCAGCAGTGATCGGGAGGCCATGGACGAAAAACTGTTTTTT
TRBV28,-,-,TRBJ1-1,CASSPLLGPTGGEAFF,TGTGCCAGCAGCCCCCTTTTGGGCCCGACGGGAGGTGAAGCTTTCTTT
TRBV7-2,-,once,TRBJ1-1,CASSLGTRGGGTEAFF,TGTGCCAGCAGCTTAGGAACCAGGGGAGGCGGCACTGAAGCTTTCTTT
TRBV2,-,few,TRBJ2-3,CASSEWFSPDTQYF,TGTGCCAGCAGTGAATGGTTCTCCCCAGATACGCAGTATTTT
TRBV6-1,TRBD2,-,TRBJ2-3,CASSDNLAGGPADTQYF,TGTGCCAGCAGTGATAATCTAGCGGGGGGGCCGGCAGATACGCAGTATTTT
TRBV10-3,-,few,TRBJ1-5,CAISESTGTNQPQHF,TGTGCCATCAGTGAGTCGACAGGTACTAATCAGCCCCAGCATTTT
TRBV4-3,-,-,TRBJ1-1,CASSQEQAANTEAFF,TGCGCCAGCAGCCAAGAACAGGCAGCCAACACTGAAGCTTTCTTT
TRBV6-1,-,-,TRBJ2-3,CASSVSEGTDTQYF,TGTGCCAGCAGTGTGTCCGAAGGGACAGATACGCAGTATTTT
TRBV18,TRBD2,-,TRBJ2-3,CASLPAVAGGASTDTQYF,TGTGCCAGCTTACCGGCGGTAGCGGGGGGCGCTAGCACAGATACGCAGTATTTT
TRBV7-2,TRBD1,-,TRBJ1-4,CASSLGQSNEKLFF,TGTGCCAGCAGTTTGGGACAGTCTAATGAAAAACTGTTTTTT
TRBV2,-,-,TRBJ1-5,CASSEAHGTPDNQPQHF,TGTGCCAGCAGTGAAGCGCACGGGACACCCGACAATCAGCCCCAGCATTTT
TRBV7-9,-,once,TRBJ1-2,CASSYLRANYGYTF,TGTGCCAGCAGCTACCTCAGGGCAAACTATGGCTACACCTTC
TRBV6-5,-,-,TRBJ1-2,CASKKRGGGYTF,TGTGCCAGCAAAAAGCGGGGGGGTGGCTACACCTTC
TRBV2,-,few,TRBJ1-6,CASRNSNSPLHF,TGTGCCAGCAGGAACAGTAATTCACCCCTCCACTTT
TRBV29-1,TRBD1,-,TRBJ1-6,CSVGTGSSPLHF,TGCAGCGTCGGGACAGGGAGTTCACCCCTCCACTTT
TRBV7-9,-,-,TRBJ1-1,CASSFPVGAFF,TGTGCCAGCAGCTTTCCGGTAGGAGCTTTCTTT
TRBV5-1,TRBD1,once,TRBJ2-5,CASSLARFPFRTGDQETQYF,TGCGCCAGCAGCTTGGCTCGGTTTCCCTTCCGGACAGGGGACCAAGAGACCCAGTACTTC
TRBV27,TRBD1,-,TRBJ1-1,CASSSRQGLTEAFF,TGTGCCAGCAGTTCCCGACAGGGACTAACTGAAGCTTTCTTT
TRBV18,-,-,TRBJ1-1,CASSPPYRRTNTEAFF,TGTGCCAGCTCACCACCGTATCGGCGGACGAACACTGAAGCTTTCTTT
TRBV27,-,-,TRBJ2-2,CASSLRGTNTGELFF,TGTGCCAGCAGTTTAAGGGGAACCAACACCGGGGAGCTGTTTTTT